This T cell receptor beta chain emerged from a study of blood T cell repertoires in COVID-19. About the study: Researchers got acute and convalescent COVID-19 samples from the United States, Italy and Spain.

This CDR3 spans 14 amino acids. Germline V CDR1 and CDR2: ENHRY, SYGVKD. Trimming cost V 8 bases and J 0 bases, with 11 bases left between them. Some clones are missing from TCRdb's copy, which holds only in-frame ones; the method was immunoSEQ multiplex PCR. The sample has about 160,000 clones; 90% to 95% are singletons. Sequencing was done on a sample of peripheral blood. The TCR was taken from a woman aged 45-60 years with acute or convalescent COVID-19. The V call is TRBV10-3, the J call TRBJ1-5; tentative D call: TRBD1 (6 bases). CDR3 amino acids: CAIGGADSNQPQHF. The CDR3 DNA is TGTGCCATCGGGGGGGCGGATAGCAATCAGCCCCAGCATTTT.